The 18 T cell receptor beta chains presented below share a single source sample, sequenced in a study of blood T cell repertoires in COVID-19 (dated by TCRdb to 2019 to 2021). Libraries were made using the immunoSEQ multiplex PCR assay. TCRdb obtained this table from immuneACCESS and retained in-frame rearrangements with V and J assigned. These tables miss some clones; where compared with another copy, unresolved V genes account for less than half of the shortfall, and the remainder is unexplained. This sample lists about 410,000 clones; more than 80% were detected once. In total, the top ten clones hold about 1.5% of the sample. Sequenced sample: peripheral blood. The receptor set was obtained from a woman aged 30 to 39 with active or convalescent COVID-19.

This clone was detected a few times. V is TRBV4-1 and J is TRBJ1-5, with D perhaps TRBD1 (6 bases). The CDR3 is made up of 15 amino acids. Trimming removed 7 bases at V and 6 bases at J, with 19 bases between. Per germline, CDR1 MGHRA and CDR2 YSYEKL. The CDR3 DNA reads TGCGCCAGCACCCTCGGGGCACAGGGAAGTCAGCCCCAGCATTTT. It yields the protein CASTLGAQGSQPQHF.

J is TRBJ2-7 and V is TRBV11-2; TRBD1 might be the D (6 bases). From germline, CDR1 is SGHAT and CDR2 FQNNGV. The CDR3 consists of 15 residues. The ends were cut back, 4 bases at V and 6 bases at J, with 19 bases in the middle. CDR3 DNA: TGTGCCAGCAGCTCTCTACAGGGTAAAGACTTCGAGCAGTACTTC. Its translation is CASSSLQGKDFEQYF.

The CDR3 reads CASWDRAYEQYF. CDR3 DNA: TGCGCCAGCTGGGACAGAGCTTACGAGCAGTACTTC. The chain employs TRBV5-1 and TRBJ2-7, with 7 positions matching TRBD1. This CDR3 comprises 12 residues. Losses at the gene ends were 7 bases for V and 4 bases for J; bases not matched to a gene: 5. Germline-derived CDR1 and CDR2 are SGHRS and YFSETQ.

The V and J genes are TRBV19 and TRBJ1-2, with 7 bases that match TRBD1. The trim removed 7 bases at V and 10 bases at J, leaving 12 bases unmatched. The CDR3 totals 13 residues. Germline V gene data show CDR1 as LNHDA and CDR2 as SQIVND (reference sequence). CDR3 DNA sequence: TGTGCCAGTACCTTTCCTCCACAGGGGCACTACACCTTC. Its protein product is CASTFPPQGHYTF.

This chain connects TRBV6-5 to TRBJ1-1; TRBD1 is a possible D gene (5 bases). V was shortened by 1 base and J by 5 bases, with 8 bases between the two germline ends. The germline V gene encodes CDR1 MNHEY and CDR2 SVGAGI. The CDR3 has 13 amino acids. Here the CDR3 reads CASSYWGETEAFF. CDR3 DNA: TGTGCCAGCAGTTACTGGGGGGAGACTGAAGCTTTCTTT.

V and J are TRBV5-4 and TRBJ1-1, with 8 bases that match TRBD1. The CDR3 has 15 residues. The V gene's germline CDR1 is SGHNT and CDR2 YYREEE (reference sequence). V lost 2 bases, J lost 0 bases, and 3 bases stayed unmatched. Here the CDR3 DNA reads TGTGCCAGCAGCTTCCCGGGACAGGTGAACACTGAAGCTTTCTTT. Protein product: CASSFPGQVNTEAFF.

DNA of the CDR3: TGTGCCAGCAGTTTTAACGGACAGAACACTGAAGCTTTCTTT. This codes for CASSFNGQNTEAFF. The chain is built from TRBV27 and TRBJ1-1; D perhaps matches TRBD1 (5 bases). This CDR3 region has 14 residues. V was trimmed by 3 bases and J by 1 base, leaving 9 bases between them. Germline assignment: CDR1 MNHEY and CDR2 SMNVEV (reference sequence).

The rearrangement uses TRBV10-3 and TRBJ1-1, with 9 bases aligning to TRBD1. The CDR3 has 16 residues. The ends lost 7 bases at V and 2 bases at J; junction bases unmatched: 11. In germline, CDR1 is ENHRY, CDR2 SYGVKD. The CDR3 is CAITPSTGQGNTEAFF. The CDR3 region has the DNA TGTGCCATCACCCCGAGCACGGGACAGGGAAACACTGAAGCTTTCTTT.

The chain is built from TRBV6-5 and TRBJ1-1; 10 bases align to TRBD1. This CDR3 has 15 residues. V lost 0 bases and J lost 5; bases outside the gene matches: 3. Looked up from germline, CDR1 is MNHEY and CDR2 is SVGAGI. For the CDR3, the DNA is TGTGCCAGCAGTTACTCGGGACAGGGGAGGACTGAAGCTTTCTTT. This translates into CASSYSGQGRTEAFF.

CDR3 sequence (DNA): TGTGCCAGCAGCTCCTTTGACAGGAAGAACACTGAAGCTTTCTTT. It translates to CASSSFDRKNTEAFF. The chain combines TRBV5-6 with TRBJ1-1; D perhaps matches TRBD1 (6 bases). V lost 3 bases to trimming and J lost 1 base, with 13 bases between them. The CDR3 is made up of 15 amino acids. The V gene's germline CDR1 is SGHDT and CDR2 YYEEEE.

This clone appeared a single time. The rearrangement links TRBV18 to TRBJ1-2, with D possibly matching TRBD1 (5 bases). The germline V gene encodes CDR1 KGHSH and CDR2 LQKENI. V lost 3 bases, J lost 3 bases, and 11 bases lay in between. The CDR3 is made up of 14 amino acids. CDR3 DNA: TGTGCCAGCTCACCCGGCAGGGAAGACTATGGCTACACCTTC. Its protein product is CASSPGREDYGYTF.

The genes are TRBV5-6 and TRBJ1-5; D might be TRBD1 (5 bases). CDR1 and CDR2 (germline): SGHDT, YYEEEE. The CDR3 loop spans 13 amino acids. V lost 6 bases and J 7 bases, leaving 14 bases between the germline ends. CDR3 in amino acids: CASIHGGAQPQHF. In DNA form, the CDR3 reads TGTGCCAGCATCCATGGAGGGGCCCAGCCCCAGCATTTT.

V and J are TRBV19 and TRBJ1-3; 8 bases line up with TRBD1. Germline values: CDR1 LNHDA, CDR2 SQIVND (reference sequence). The CDR3 loop spans 21 amino acids. J gave up 0 bases and V 5 bases, and 21 bases lay outside the gene matches. CDR3 nucleotide sequence: TGTGCCAGTAGTTCTCGGACAGGGAGAGAGAGGTACCCAAACTCTGGAAACACCATATATTTT. It specifies CASSSRTGRERYPNSGNTIYF. Full variable domain (missing parts from reference TRBV19 and TRBJ1-3): DGGITQSPKYLFRKEGQNVTLSCEQNLNHDAMYWYRQDPGQGLRLIYYSQIVNDFQKGDIAEGYSVSREKKESFPLTVTSAQKNPTAFYLCASSSRTGRERYPNSGNTIYFGEGSWLTVV.

J is TRBJ2-3 and V is TRBV7-9, with 8 bases that match TRBD2. CDR3 size: 15 residues. CDR1 SEHNR and CDR2 FQNEAQ come from the germline V gene (reference sequence). The V and J ends lost 3 bases and 5 bases, in that order; junction bases with no gene match: 7. CDR3 sequence: CASSFLTSGGDTQYF. DNA of the CDR3: TGTGCCAGCAGCTTTCTTACTAGCGGAGGAGATACGCAGTATTTT. Drawing the rest from reference TRBV7-9 and TRBJ2-3, the complete variable domain is DTGVSQNPRHKITKRGQNVTFRCDPISEHNRLYWYRQTLGQGPEFLTYFQNEAQLEKSRLLSDRFSAERPKGSFSTLEIQRTEQGDSAMYLCASSFLTSGGDTQYFGPGTRLTVL.

The chain is built from TRBV5-1 and TRBJ2-7; TRBD1 aligns across 8 bases. The CDR3 has 14 residues. The germline CDR1 and CDR2 sequences are SGHRS and YFSETQ. V trimming: 6 bases; J trimming: 2 bases; junction bases outside the gene matches: 7. The CDR3 DNA sequence: TGCGCCAGCACCCCGGGACAGGTGACCTACGAGCAGTACTTC. Amino acid sequence: CASTPGQVTYEQYF.

The chain carries TRBV7-6 and TRBJ1-1; 9 bases are a match to TRBD1. V shed 2 bases and J 1 base; nucleotides not matched to a gene: 2. This CDR3 has 15 residues. Germline V CDR1 and CDR2: SGHVS, FNYEAQ. Here the CDR3 DNA reads TGTGCCAGCAGCTTACAACAGGGGGCGAACACTGAAGCTTTCTTT. Translating gives CASSLQQGANTEAFF.

The rearrangement links TRBV7-8 to TRBJ1-1; no clear D gene. The CDR3 runs 13 residues. Between the trimmed V and J ends, which lost 5 bases and 6 bases, there was a span of 13 bases. In germline, CDR1 is SGHVS, CDR2 FQNEAQ. The CDR3 is CASSPLDSPEAFF. The CDR3 DNA follows: TGTGCCAGCAGCCCCTTGGACTCTCCTGAAGCTTTCTTT.

This clone came up once. This chain links TRBV27 with TRBJ2-1; TRBD1 matches 7 bases. The length of the CDR3 is 18 residues. Trimming at V came to 1 base and at J to 3 bases, leaving 12 bases not matched to a gene. Germline V gives CDR1 MNHEY, CDR2 SMNVEV (reference sequence). The CDR3 DNA follows: TGTGCCAGCAGTTTATATCCCCCGGGACAGCTTATCTACAATGAGCAGTTCTTC. Its protein product is CASSLYPPGQLIYNEQFF.